The 26 T cell receptor beta chains below were found in one sample sequenced in a study of T cell repertoires in cytomegalovirus infection. Their cognate antigens are unknown. TCRdb passed the reads through MiXCR, listing each CDR3 protein once. The sample includes approximately 74,000 distinct CDR3 sequences, 35% to 50% seen only once; the top ten take approximately 93%. Here the sequenced sample was CD8+ T cells from cultured PBMCs, taken from culture after CMV antigen stimulation. These receptors were collected from a human donor in good health (CMV status not recorded). Some clones in this sample may be carry-over from other donors' samples.

This clonotype has at least ten counts. Written as DNA, the CDR3 is TGTGCCAGCAGCCCGATAGCTACAGGGGGCTACGAGCAGTACTTC. Protein product: CASSPIATGGYEQYF. The V gene is TRBV7-2, the J gene TRBJ2-7; TRBD1 aligns across 8 bases. The CDR3 is 15 amino acids. The junction had 9 bases not matched to a gene; V was cut back by 5 bases and J by 3 bases. CDR1 is SGHTA and CDR2 is FQGNSA in the germline V gene. Full variable domain (outside the CDR3, taken from reference TRBV7-2 and TRBJ2-7): GAGVSQSPSNKVTEKGKDVELRCDPISGHTALYWYRQSLGQGLEFLIYFQGNSAPDKSGLPSDRFSAERTGGSVSTLTIQRTQQEDSAVYLCASSPIATGGYEQYFGPGTRLTVT.

The rearrangement links TRBV10-3 to TRBJ2-5; no clear D. CDR1 is ENHRY and CDR2 is SYGVKD in the germline V gene. The CDR3 loop spans 11 amino acids. The V and J ends lost 8 bases and 2 bases respectively, with 6 bases between them. The CDR3 DNA reads as TGTGCCATCGGGCCGCAAGAGACCCAGTACTTC. Encoded protein: CAIGPQETQYF.

The chain links TRBV7-6 to TRBJ2-7; D unresolved. V shed 5 bases and J shed 2 bases, with 13 bases lying between them. Per germline, CDR1 SGHVS and CDR2 FNYEAQ. This CDR3 spans 14 amino acids. CDR3 nucleotide sequence: TGTGCCAGCAGCCCGCAGGCAGACCCCTACGAGCAGTACTTC. Protein sequence: CASSPQADPYEQYF.

The table lists this clonotype with a few counts. The CDR3 loop reads CASSEFISYTQYF. For the CDR3, the DNA is TGTGCCAGCAGTGAATTTATCAGTTATACGCAGTATTTT. The chain links TRBV6-1 to TRBJ2-3; no firm D call. Trimming took 2 bases from V and 7 from J, leaving 10 bases between them. The CDR3 spans 13 residues. Germline CDR1 is MNHNS and CDR2 is SASEGT.

V and J are TRBV6-8 and TRBJ2-7, with no clear D. V lost 8 bases, J lost 2 bases, and 4 bases lay in between. This CDR3 is 10 amino acids long. Germline CDR1 and CDR2: MNHGY and SAAAGT. CDR3: CASQTYEQYF. As DNA, the CDR3 is TGTGCCAGCCAAACCTACGAGCAGTACTTC.

The chain couples TRBV7-9 to TRBJ1-5; D remains unclear. The CDR3 is 17 residues long. The V and J ends lost 0 bases and 2 bases respectively, with 14 bases between them. Germline CDR1 is SEHNR and CDR2 is FQNEAQ (reference sequence). This chain's CDR3 is CASSLALGDFGNQPQHF. In DNA form, the CDR3 reads TGTGCCAGCAGCTTAGCCCTGGGAGATTTTGGCAATCAGCCCCAGCATTTT.

The chain links TRBV2 to TRBJ2-5; D is ambiguous. Trimming stripped 6 bases from V and 5 bases from J, with 13 bases between. Per germline, CDR1 SNHLY and CDR2 FYNNEI. The CDR3 runs to 13 residues. CDR3 DNA: TGTGCCAGCAGCCCCACGAGCTCGGAGACCCAGTACTTC. Its translation: CASSPTSSETQYF.

J is TRBJ1-6 and V is TRBV12-3 or TRBV12-4, with TRBD1 as a possible D gene (5 bases). The CDR3 contains 14 residues. V was shortened by 4 bases and J by 10 bases, with 14 bases between the two germline ends. The CDR3 here is CASSYGGRWSPLHF. The CDR3, as DNA: TGTGCCAGCAGTTATGGGGGTAGGTGGTCACCCCTCCACTTT.

The chain links TRBV4-3 to TRBJ1-1; no definite D call. The CDR3 is 12 residues long. Per germline, CDR1 LGHNA and CDR2 YSLEER. Trimming removed 3 bases from V and 7 bases from J, with 9 bases in between. The CDR3 loop is CASSQPFREAFF. The CDR3 bases are TGCGCCAGCAGCCAGCCCTTTCGTGAAGCTTTCTTT.

The chain links TRBV27 to TRBJ1-2; TRBD1 matches at 7 bases. The V gene's germline CDR1 is MNHEY and CDR2 SMNVEV (reference sequence). This CDR3 spans 15 amino acids. Trimming removed 6 bases from V and 7 bases from J; junction bases left unmatched: 14. CDR3 nucleotides: TGTGCCAGCAGGACCAAGGGAGGGGGCCAGCCTGGCTACACCTTC. Its translation: CASRTKGGGQPGYTF.

The V call is TRBV6-5, the J call TRBJ1-3, with D possibly matching TRBD1 (5 bases). CDR3 length equals 14 residues. The germline gives CDR1 MNHEY, CDR2 SVGAGI. Trimming pared 4 bases from V and 2 bases from J, leaving 9 bases between. CDR3 amino acids: CASSSQGTGNTIYF. The CDR3 nucleotides read TGTGCCAGCAGTTCCCAGGGTACTGGAAACACCATATATTTT.

V is TRBV20-1 and J is TRBJ2-1; perhaps TRBD2 as D (5 bases). The CDR3 is 15 amino acids. Germline-derived CDR1 and CDR2 are DFQATT and SNEGSKA (reference sequence). V lost 0 bases and J 6 bases, leaving 15 bases between the germline ends. The CDR3 DNA is TGCAGTGCTAGAGATCTCTCTCGTGAGGGCAATGAGCAGTTCTTC. Its translation: CSARDLSREGNEQFF.

This clonotype was picked up a small number of times. The V gene is TRBV6-5, the J gene TRBJ2-4; 8 bases line up with TRBD2. CDR1 MNHEY and CDR2 SVGAGI come from the germline V gene. The CDR3 length is 16 residues. Losses at the gene ends were 5 bases for V and 10 bases for J; bases not matched to a gene: 16. The CDR3 DNA reads as TGTGCCAGCAGTCCCCTCGATCCCGGTCGGGGGGGGATTCAGTACTTC. Protein sequence: CASSPLDPGRGGIQYF.

In DNA form, the CDR3 reads TGTGCCAGCAGCTTAGGTGGGACACCGACCTACGAGCAGTACTTC. Translation: CASSLGGTPTYEQYF. The chain recombines TRBV7-6 with TRBJ2-7; TRBD1 might be the D (6 bases). The V and J ends lost 1 base and 2 bases respectively, with 12 bases between them. Germline V CDR1 and CDR2: SGHVS, FNYEAQ. The CDR3 is made up of 15 amino acids.

The chain has TRBV28 and TRBJ2-7, with 12 bases identical to TRBD1. The CDR3 spans 15 residues. Germline loops: CDR1 MDHEN, CDR2 SYDVKM. The V segment lost 6 bases and the J segment 2 bases; nucleotides outside the gene matches: 5. CDR3 DNA: TGTGCCAGCAGAGAGGGGACAGGGGGCACCTACGAGCAGTACTTC. It is translated as CASREGTGGTYEQYF.

In this sample, this clonotype turned up a few times. J is TRBJ2-1 and V is TRBV12-3 or TRBV12-4; D is undetermined. The CDR3 totals 13 residues. V was clipped by 6 bases and J by 7 bases, with 13 bases between them. The DNA for the CDR3 is TGTGCCAGCAGCCGAGGACCCTTTAATGAGCAGTTCTTC. Translating it yields CASSRGPFNEQFF.

This chain uses TRBV10-3 with TRBJ1-6; 7 bases line up with TRBD1. Germline V gene lookup returns CDR1 ENHRY and CDR2 SYGVKD. Trimming cost V 4 bases and J 3 bases; bases outside gene matches: 3. The CDR3 contains 15 residues. CDR3 coding DNA: TGTGCCATCAGTGGACAGGGTATCTATAATTCACCCCTCCACTTT. Its translation: CAISGQGIYNSPLHF.

The chain has TRBV11-3 and TRBJ2-7; 9 positions agree with TRBD1. V lost 4 bases to trimming and J lost 5 bases; unmatched junction nucleotides: 12. This CDR3 has 16 residues. Germline CDR1 and CDR2: SGHNT and YENEEA. This chain's CDR3 is CASSYRGQGGINEQYF. The DNA for the CDR3 is TGTGCCAGCAGCTACCGGGGACAGGGTGGCATAAACGAGCAGTACTTC.

The chain combines TRBV6-2 or TRBV6-3 with TRBJ2-1; 9 nucleotides line up with TRBD2. The V and J ends lost 4 bases and 2 bases, in that order; junction bases with no gene match: 3. Germline CDR1 MNHEY, CDR2 SVGEGT. The CDR3 consists of 15 residues. Written as DNA, the CDR3 is TGTGCCAGCAGTTTCTTAGCGGGGGCCTACAATGAGCAGTTCTTC. Its protein product is CASSFLAGAYNEQFF.

The CDR3 loop reads CASSATGGGTDTQYF. The CDR3 nucleotides are TGTGCCAGCAGTGCGACGGGGGGCGGCACAGATACGCAGTATTTT. The chain carries TRBV6-4 and TRBJ2-3; a possible D gene is TRBD2 (7 bases). CDR1 MRHNA and CDR2 SNTAGT come from the germline V gene. The CDR3 sequence is 15 residues long. The germline V and J ends were trimmed by 4 bases and 1 base, with 12 bases remaining between them.

The chain is built from TRBV5-6 and TRBJ2-7; D perhaps matches TRBD2 (5 bases). Trimming removed 0 bases at V and 2 bases at J, with 6 bases between. Germline V gives CDR1 SGHDT, CDR2 YYEEEE. The CDR3 runs 13 residues. Here the CDR3 DNA reads TGTGCCAGCAGCTTGGGAGCGGCCTACGAGCAGTACTTC. Translation gives CASSLGAAYEQYF.

The sample holds a few counts of this clonotype. The CDR3 DNA is TGTGCCAGCAGCCCAACAGGGTGGCCGAACACCGGGGAGCTGTTTTTT. Translated, it gives CASSPTGWPNTGELFF. The chain carries TRBV7-9 and TRBJ2-2, with D perhaps TRBD1 (6 bases). Germline CDR1 and CDR2: SEHNR and FQNEAQ (reference sequence). Trimming left V 5 bases short and J 0 bases short, with 13 bases between. The CDR3 length is 16 residues. Variable domain in full (rest from reference TRBV7-9 and TRBJ2-2): DTGVSQNPRHKITKRGQNVTFRCDPISEHNRLYWYRQTLGQGPEFLTYFQNEAQLEKSRLLSDRFSAERPKGSFSTLEIQRTEQGDSAMYLCASSPTGWPNTGELFFGEGSRLTVL.

This clonotype was seen a handful of times. The chain has TRBV4-1 and TRBJ2-3; D is undetermined. CDR1 MGHRA and CDR2 YSYEKL come from the germline V gene. There are 15 residues in the CDR3. With 2 bases removed from V and 3 bases from J, the gap between germline ends came to 12 bases. The CDR3 protein is CASSQRPLGTDTQYF. Here the CDR3 DNA reads TGCGCCAGCAGCCAACGGCCCCTCGGGACAGATACGCAGTATTTT.

This clonotype has just one count. This chain links TRBV25-1 with TRBJ2-3; TRBD1 matches at 8 bases. The CDR3 runs 16 residues. Trimming took 3 bases from V and 0 from J; bases not matched to a gene: 5. From germline, CDR1 is MGHDK and CDR2 SYGVNS. DNA of the CDR3: TGTGCCAGCAGTGACAGGACAGGGACTAGCACAGATACGCAGTATTTT. This translates into CASSDRTGTSTDTQYF.

This clonotype was counted at least ten times. The chain uses TRBV11-2 and TRBJ2-2, with D tentatively TRBD2 (5 bases). The V gene lost 4 bases and the J gene lost 5 bases, with 14 bases spanning the gap. Per the germline V gene, CDR1 is SGHAT and CDR2 is FQNNGV. The CDR3 is 15 amino acids. The CDR3 DNA follows: TGTGCCAGCAGCTACGACCCGACGGGAACCGGGGAGCTGTTTTTT. This gives the protein CASSYDPTGTGELFF. The whole variable domain, remainder taken from reference TRBV11-2 and TRBJ2-2, is EAGVAQSPRYKIIEKRQSVAFWCNPISGHATLYWYQQILGQGPKLLIQFQNNGVVDDSQLPKDRFSAERLKGVDSTLKIQPAKLEDSAVYLCASSYDPTGTGELFFGEGSRLTVL.

This clonotype was seen at least ten times. The chain has TRBV5-4 and TRBJ1-2, with a possible D match to TRBD1 (5 bases). CDR1 is SGHNT and CDR2 is YYREEE in the germline V gene (reference sequence). The CDR3 is 14 amino acids. Trimming cost V 1 base and J 8 bases, with 15 bases left between them. The CDR3 loop reads CASSLIESGSGYTF. The CDR3 DNA sequence: TGTGCCAGCAGCTTGATTGAATCAGGGTCAGGCTACACCTTC.